The clone carrying this T cell receptor (beta chain) was found many times. As yet, its antigen is unknown. The sample belongs to a study of T-cell reconstitution after alpha-beta-depleted transplantation in children. Findings and caveats of the study: Some patients' high day-60 TCRbeta diversity was attributed to recipient cells surviving conditioning.

A TCRbeta library incorporating unique molecular identifiers was prepared. TCRdb re-called the PCR reads with MiXCR, one entry per CDR3 protein. Of hundreds of thousands of distinct CDR3 sequences listed, 10% were seen once; the top ten hold approximately 7%. CDR3 length: 13 amino acids. The V gene lost 4 bases and the J gene lost 6 bases, with 12 bases spanning the gap. CDR1 and CDR2 from the germline V gene are SQVTM and ANQGSEA. The J gene is TRBJ1-4, the V gene TRBV29-1; a possible D gene is TRBD1 (5 bases). This receptor was obtained from a boy under two years old with acute myeloid leukemia, due to receive a stem cell transplant. The sample consisted of PBMCs, taken before TCRalphabeta/CD19-depleted stem cell transplant. The CDR3 DNA reads TGCAGCGTTGCGCAGGGAGGAGATGAAAAACTGTTTTTT. Translated: CSVAQGGDEKLFF.